This T cell receptor (beta chain) is from a study of blood T cell repertoires in COVID-19. Overall study context: Donors in the United States, Italy and Spain gave samples during acute or convalescent COVID-19. From T cells, B-cell-depleted T cells, or PBMCs came the material, which was cDNA or gDNA.

Per the authors' pipeline: Researchers report that nucleated cell counts were estimated from reference gene primer amplification. Assay used: immunoSEQ multiplex PCR; TCRdb lists only in-frame clones, some missing. That table furnishes V, J and clone size, whereas the DNA furnished D and trimming. The table has just under 85,000 clones, about four fifths seen once. The sample consisted of peripheral blood. The receptor's source is a woman aged 55-70 years with acute or convalescent COVID-19.

The DNA of the CDR3 is TGTGCCAGCACTAAAGTGGGGGCCTTTGGCTACACCTTC. Its protein is CASTKVGAFGYTF. The rearrangement uses TRBV9 and TRBJ1-2, with TRBD1 as a possible D gene (6 bases). The CDR3 length is 13 residues. The germline V gene has CDR1 SGDLS and CDR2 YYNGEE. The V end lost 6 bases, the J end lost 7 bases, and 16 bases lay between the germline ends.